These T cell receptor beta chains were read from a single sample in a study of cytomegalovirus exposure and HLA in healthy donors. The table came from immunoSEQ multiplex PCR; TCRdb's copy has only in-frame clones and leaves some out. This sample has roughly 150,000 clones; 79% occur once, and the top ten carry around 7%. The material sequenced was PBMCs. These receptor sequences come from a man aged 35 to 55 in good health and CMV-seropositive. Each CDR3 is given with its conserved first and last residue. The D gene is left open where the match is weak. Size is omitted from some rows. Given values are once, few, many or a class for expanded clones.

DNA,CDR3,size,D,V,J
TGTGCCAGCTCACCACTCCGCGGGGATACGCAGTATTTT,CASSPLRGDTQYF,once,-,TRBV18,TRBJ2-3
TGTGCCAGCAGTTTACGTGGAGCGGCAGGTACCTACAATGAGCAGTTCTTC,CASSLRGAAGTYNEQFF,-,-,TRBV28,TRBJ2-1
TGTGCCAGCACTATAAGCAGGACAGGGAGTTCACCCCTCCACTTT,CASTISRTGSSPLHF,-,TRBD1,TRBV2,TRBJ1-6
TGTGCCAGCAGTGCGACAGGGATACGTGGAAACACCATATATTTT,CASSATGIRGNTIYF,-,TRBD1,TRBV27,TRBJ1-3
TGTGCCAGTAGTATATCGGAGGGTATCGGTGGGTACACTGAAGCTTTCTTT,CASSISEGIGGYTEAFF,-,-,TRBV19,TRBJ1-1
TGTGCCATCAGTGAACCGGGTCCGAACACTGAAGCTTTCTTT,CAISEPGPNTEAFF,once,-,TRBV10-3,TRBJ1-1
TGCGCCAGCAGTGAGAGCGGGACACCCTATGGCTACACCTTC,CASSESGTPYGYTF,-,-,TRBV10-1,TRBJ1-2
TGTGCCAGTAGTATAGATCCCGGCGGGTACGTGAGCACCGGGGAGCTGTTTTTT,CASSIDPGGYVSTGELFF,-,-,TRBV19,TRBJ2-2
TGTGCCTGGGGCCTTACAGGGAACACTGAAGCTTTCTTT,CAWGLTGNTEAFF,-,-,TRBV30,TRBJ1-1
TGTGCCAGTAGTCGGACTAGCGGGGGACACTACGAGCAGTACTTC,CASSRTSGGHYEQYF,-,TRBD2,TRBV19,TRBJ2-7
TGTGCCAGCAGTGACCGGGACAGGGGCGGCTACACCTTC,CASSDRDRGGYTF,-,TRBD1,TRBV6-1,TRBJ1-2
TGTGCCAGCAGTTTAGGAGCTTCGAACACTGAAGCTTTCTTT,CASSLGASNTEAFF,-,-,TRBV28,TRBJ1-1
TGTGCCAGCAGTACGGGCAGGGGCGAAGAGACCCAGTACTTC,CASSTGRGEETQYF,once,-,TRBV6-5,TRBJ2-5
TGTGCCAGTATGGGGACAGGGGGCTTGTACTATGGCTACACCTTC,CASMGTGGLYYGYTF,-,TRBD1,TRBV19,TRBJ1-2
TGCGCCAGCAGCTTGGAGCGCCCGGGAATGGAGCAGTACTTC,CASSLERPGMEQYF,-,-,TRBV5-1,TRBJ2-7
TGTGCCAGCAGTCGATTGACGGGTTATGGCTACACCTTC,CASSRLTGYGYTF,few,-,TRBV6-5,TRBJ1-2
TGTGCCTGGAGCGCACTGCATGCGACTAGCACAGATACGCAGTATTTT,CAWSALHATSTDTQYF,-,-,TRBV30,TRBJ2-3
TGTGCCAGCAGCGTAGGTGGGGCCCATCAGCCCCAGCATTTT,CASSVGGAHQPQHF,-,-,TRBV9,TRBJ1-5
TGTGCCAGCAGCCTAGACCCGGGACAGACCTTTAATTCACCCCTCCACTTT,CASSLDPGQTFNSPLHF,few,TRBD1,TRBV7-9,TRBJ1-6
TGTGCCAGCAGGAGGGGGGACAGAACCCACGAGCAGTACTTC,CASRRGDRTHEQYF,once,-,TRBV2,TRBJ2-7
TGCGCCAGCAGTGAGAGGAGCGGGAATGAGCAGTTCTTC,CASSERSGNEQFF,-,-,TRBV10-1,TRBJ2-1
TGTGCCATCAGCCCCCAGGGCACGACGTATGGCTACACCTTC,CAISPQGTTYGYTF,-,-,TRBV10-3,TRBJ1-2
TGTGCCAGCTCACCGCCAGGGGCGATATATGAGCAGTTCTTC,CASSPPGAIYEQFF,-,-,TRBV18,TRBJ2-1
TGTGCCAGCAGTGAGGGGGGACTAGCCCCCTACGAGCAGTACTTC,CASSEGGLAPYEQYF,-,TRBD2,TRBV6-1,TRBJ2-7